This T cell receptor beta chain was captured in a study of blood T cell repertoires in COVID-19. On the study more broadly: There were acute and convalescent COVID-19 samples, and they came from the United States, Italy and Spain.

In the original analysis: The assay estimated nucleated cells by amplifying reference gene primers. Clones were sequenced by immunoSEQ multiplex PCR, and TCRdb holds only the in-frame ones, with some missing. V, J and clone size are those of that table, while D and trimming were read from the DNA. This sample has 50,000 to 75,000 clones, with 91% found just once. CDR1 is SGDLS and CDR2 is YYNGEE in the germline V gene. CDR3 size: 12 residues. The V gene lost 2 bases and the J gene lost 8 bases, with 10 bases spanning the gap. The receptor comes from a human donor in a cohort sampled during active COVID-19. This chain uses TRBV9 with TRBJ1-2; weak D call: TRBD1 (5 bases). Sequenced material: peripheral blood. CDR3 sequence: CASSVQGRGYTF. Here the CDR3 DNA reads TGTGCCAGCAGCGTCCAGGGTAGAGGCTACACCTTC. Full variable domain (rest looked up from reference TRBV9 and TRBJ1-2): DSGVTQTPKHLITATGQRVTLRCSPRSGDLSVYWYQQSLDQGLQFLIQYYNGEERAKGNILERFSAQQFPDLHSELNLSSLELGDSALYFCASSVQGRGYTFGSGTRLTVV.